The clone carrying this TCR beta chain was counted a few times. No antigen is known for it. Primers: 60 Vbeta forward and 13 Jbeta reverse. The repertoire was sequenced with immunoSEQ multiplex PCR; TCRdb's copy has only in-frame clones and lacks some. The table has roughly 190,000 clones, more than 60% seen once. Germline-derived CDR1 and CDR2 are SGHAT and FQNNGV. Trimming removed 1 base at V and 3 bases at J, with 19 bases between. The CDR3 contains 18 residues. Unrecorded immune exposure was likely among donors, who were nominally healthy when sampled. The sample is drawn from a study of cytomegalovirus exposure and HLA in healthy donors. Study overall: A prior analysis found 100 million to 140 million unique TCR beta sequences from around 180 million T cells.

Overall study results and limits: Analysis performed later showed TCR beta chains linked to HLA being more clonally expanded than equally common others. Per a prior analysis, the majority of TCR beta V segments were productive roughly 90% or roughly 30% of the time.

Sequencing was performed on PBMCs. This sequence joins TRBV11-2 and TRBJ1-3; TRBD1 might be the D (5 bases). The clonotype originates from a female donor in good health and CMV-seronegative. The DNA for the CDR3 is TGTGCCAGCAGCTTAGTCGCAGGGCAGATTCTTAATGGAAACACCATATATTTT. Protein: CASSLVAGQILNGNTIYF.